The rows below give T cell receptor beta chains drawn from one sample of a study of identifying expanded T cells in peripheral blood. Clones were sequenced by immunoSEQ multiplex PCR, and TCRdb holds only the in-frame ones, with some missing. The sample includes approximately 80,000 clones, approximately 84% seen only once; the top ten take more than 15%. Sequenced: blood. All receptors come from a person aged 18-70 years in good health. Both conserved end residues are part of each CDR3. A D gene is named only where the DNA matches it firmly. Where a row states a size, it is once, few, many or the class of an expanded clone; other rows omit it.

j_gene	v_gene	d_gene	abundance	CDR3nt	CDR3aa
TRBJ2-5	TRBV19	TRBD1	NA	TGTGCCAGTAGTACGCAGGGGGCAAGGGAGACCCAGTACTTC	CASSTQGARETQYF
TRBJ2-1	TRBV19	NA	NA	TGTGCCAGTAGTATAGAGAGAGGGCCCTTGAATGAGCAGTTCTTC	CASSIERGPLNEQFF
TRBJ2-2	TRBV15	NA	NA	TGTGCCACCAGCAGAGAAGCGACAGCCACCACCGGGGAGCTGTTTTTT	CATSREATATTGELFF
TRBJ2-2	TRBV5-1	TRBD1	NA	TGCGCCAGCAGCTTTCCGGACAGGGGAGGCGCCGGGGAGCTGTTTTTT	CASSFPDRGGAGELFF
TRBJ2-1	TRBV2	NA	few	TGTGCCAGCAGTGAAGCGCTCAGGGAGATAGACAATGAGCAGTTCTTC	CASSEALREIDNEQFF
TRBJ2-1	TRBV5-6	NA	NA	TGTGCCAGCAGCTTGGCCGTTAACAATGAGCAGTTCTTC	CASSLAVNNEQFF
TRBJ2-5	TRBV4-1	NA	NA	TGCGCCAGCAGCTTTGGGCTAGGGGCGGAGACCCAGTACTTC	CASSFGLGAETQYF
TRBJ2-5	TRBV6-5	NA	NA	TGTGCCAGCAGTTACAATCTCAGAGAGACCCAGTACTTC	CASSYNLRETQYF
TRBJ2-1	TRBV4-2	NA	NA	TGTGCCAGCAGCCAAGATTGGTTCGGCCAGGGGCTGGGGGATGAGCAGTTCTTC	CASSQDWFGQGLGDEQFF
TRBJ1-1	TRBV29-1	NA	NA	TGCAGCGTTTCAGCTAACACTGAAGCTTTCTTT	CSVSANTEAFF
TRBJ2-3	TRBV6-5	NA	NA	TGTGCCAGCAGCACGTCCGGGGGCCTCACAGATACGCAGTATTTT	CASSTSGGLTDTQYF
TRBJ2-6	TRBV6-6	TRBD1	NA	TGTGCCAGCAGCTCGACAGGGGGCAGGGCAGCCAACGTCCTGACTTTC	CASSSTGGRAANVLTF
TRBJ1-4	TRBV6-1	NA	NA	TGTGCCAGCAGTGAAGCGACAGGAACTAATGAAAAACTGTTTTTT	CASSEATGTNEKLFF
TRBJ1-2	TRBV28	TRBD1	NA	TGTGCCAGCAGTTTGTCTACAGGGGTCATCTATGGCTACACCTTC	CASSLSTGVIYGYTF
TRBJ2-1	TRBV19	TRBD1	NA	TGTGCCAGCAGAGAGGGGGCGGCCTACAATGAGCAGTTCTTC	CASREGAAYNEQFF
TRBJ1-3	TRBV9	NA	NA	TGTGCCAGCAGCGTACAATCTACGGGGATCGGAAACACCATATATTTT	CASSVQSTGIGNTIYF
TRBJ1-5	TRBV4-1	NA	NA	TGCGCCAGCAGCCAAGAGGGGAATCTAGGGGATCAGCCCCAGCATTTT	CASSQEGNLGDQPQHF
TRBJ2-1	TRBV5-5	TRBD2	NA	TGTGCCAGCAGCTTGGTGGCGGGAGGGGATAATGAGCAGTTCTTC	CASSLVAGGDNEQFF
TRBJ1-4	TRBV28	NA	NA	TGTGCCAGCAGCCGGGCCGCAACTAATGAAAAACTGTTTTTT	CASSRAATNEKLFF
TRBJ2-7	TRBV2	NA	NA	TGTGCCAGCAGTGAAGCGCTTATTCCCGAGCAGTACTTC	CASSEALIPEQYF
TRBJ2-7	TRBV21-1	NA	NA	TGTGCCAGCAGCAGTCTCCCGGGACAGGGTAACGACGAGCAGTACTTC	CASSSLPGQGNDEQYF
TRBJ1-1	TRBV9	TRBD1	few	TGTGCCAGCAGCGTAGGACAGGGGAACACTGAAGCTTTCTTT	CASSVGQGNTEAFF
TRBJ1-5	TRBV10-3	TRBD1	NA	TGTGCCATCAGTGGACAGGGAGGCAATCAGCCCCAGCATTTT	CAISGQGGNQPQHF
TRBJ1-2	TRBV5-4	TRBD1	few	TGTGCCAGCAGCTTGTGGGACAGGGGGCAGGGCTACACCTTC	CASSLWDRGQGYTF
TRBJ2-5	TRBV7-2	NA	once	TGTGCCAGCAGCTTAGCGATCCGCAACCCTGGGGAGACCCAGTACTTC	CASSLAIRNPGETQYF
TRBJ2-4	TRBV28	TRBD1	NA	TGTGCCAGCAGTTTAAACAGGGGGCAGGATCAGTACTTC	CASSLNRGQDQYF
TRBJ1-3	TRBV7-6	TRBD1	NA	TGTGCCAGCAGCTTAGGAGGGGACAGGGGTGGAAACACCATATATTTT	CASSLGGDRGGNTIYF
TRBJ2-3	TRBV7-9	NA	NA	TGTGCCAGCAGCTTAGTCAGAACAGCTAGCACAGATACGCAGTATTTT	CASSLVRTASTDTQYF
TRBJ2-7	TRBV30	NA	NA	TGTGCCTGGAGGCCTAGCTTTTCCTACGAGCAGTACTTC	CAWRPSFSYEQYF
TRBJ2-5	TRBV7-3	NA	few	TGTGCCAGCAGCTTAACGTTTGGGGCTGGGGAGACCCAGTACTTC	CASSLTFGAGETQYF
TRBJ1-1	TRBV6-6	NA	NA	TGTGCCAGCAGCCCTACCCCCACCCGGGCTGAAGCTTTCTTT	CASSPTPTRAEAFF
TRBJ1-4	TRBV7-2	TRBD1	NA	TGTGCCAGCAGCCGGGACAGTTTAAATGAAAAACTGTTTTTT	CASSRDSLNEKLFF
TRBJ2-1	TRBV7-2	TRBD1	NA	TGTGCCAGCAGCGGTCGACAGGGGTCCTACAATGAGCAGTTCTTC	CASSGRQGSYNEQFF
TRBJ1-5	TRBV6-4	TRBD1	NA	TGTGCCAGCAGTGACCAGAGGGACAGGGGTAGGCAGCCCCAGCATTTT	CASSDQRDRGRQPQHF
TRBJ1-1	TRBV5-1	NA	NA	TGCGCCAGCAGCTTGGAAAAGGGGGGAACTGAAGCTTTCTTT	CASSLEKGGTEAFF